The next 15 T cell receptor beta chains were all read from a single sample in a study of cytomegalovirus exposure and HLA in healthy donors. The PCR employed 60 Vbeta primers together with 13 Jbeta primers. TCRdb's table, derived via immunoSEQ multiplex PCR, lists solely in-frame clones and lacks some. The data show about 82,000 clones, with less than 80% seen just once and over 7.5% held by the top ten. Sequencing was carried out using PBMCs. The origin of the receptors is a middle-aged man in good health and CMV-seropositive.

The chain employs TRBV19 and TRBJ2-2; 10 bases are a match to TRBD2. Germline values: CDR1 LNHDA, CDR2 SQIVND (reference sequence). Trimming took 4 bases from V and 1 from J; bases not matched to a gene: 6. The CDR3 has 17 amino acids. This chain's CDR3 is CASSTGLAAMNTGELFF. CDR3 in DNA: TGTGCCAGTAGTACCGGACTAGCGGCCATGAACACCGGGGAGCTGTTTTTT.

V usage is TRBV7-9 and J usage is TRBJ2-7, with 9 bases fitting TRBD2. The CDR3 extends over 15 amino acids. Germline-derived CDR1 and CDR2 are SEHNR and FQNEAQ (reference sequence). Germline trimming cut 1 base from V and 1 base from J; bases unmatched to any gene: 2. CDR3 in DNA: TGTGCCAGCAGCTTAGGACTAGCGGTTTCCTACGAGCAGTACTTC. It specifies CASSLGLAVSYEQYF.

This clone was observed a handful of times. This sequence joins TRBV11-3 and TRBJ1-2; no definite D call. V was trimmed by 1 base and J by 6 bases, leaving 12 bases between them. CDR1 SGHNT and CDR2 YENEEA come from the germline V gene. The CDR3 runs to 14 residues. CDR3 sequence (DNA): TGTGCCAGCAGCTTAGTTGGGGAGGGCGATGGCTACACCTTC. It yields the protein CASSLVGEGDGYTF.

This chain uses TRBV7-6 with TRBJ1-1; D may be TRBD1 (6 bases). Germline V lookup: CDR1 SGHVS, CDR2 FNYEAQ. The V end lost 6 bases, the J end lost 2 bases, and 10 bases lay between the germline ends. The CDR3 is 13 amino acids. CDR3: CASRQGGNTEAFF. Here the CDR3 DNA reads TGTGCCAGCAGACAAGGGGGTAACACTGAAGCTTTCTTT.

CDR3 protein: CASSAPGQWDTGELFF. The DNA of the CDR3 is TGTGCCAGCAGCGCTCCGGGTCAGTGGGACACCGGGGAGCTGTTTTTT. This chain uses TRBV9 with TRBJ2-2; D is unresolved. This CDR3 is built from 16 residues. The V end was cut by 3 bases, the J end by 3 bases, with 15 bases between. Germline assignment: CDR1 SGDLS and CDR2 YYNGEE. The variable domain in full, completed from reference TRBV9 and TRBJ2-2, reads DSGVTQTPKHLITATGQRVTLRCSPRSGDLSVYWYQQSLDQGLQFLIQYYNGEERAKGNILERFSAQQFPDLHSELNLSSLELGDSALYFCASSAPGQWDTGELFFGEGSRLTVL.

This clone was detected only a few times. In DNA form, the CDR3 reads TGTGCCTGGAGTTACAGGGGGCGCGGCCAAGAGACCCAGTACTTC. Translation gives CAWSYRGRGQETQYF. This chain links TRBV30 with TRBJ2-5; 9 positions agree with TRBD1. The ends lost 2 bases at V and 1 base at J; junction bases unmatched: 5. Germline V lookup: CDR1 GTSNPN, CDR2 SVGIG (reference sequence). CDR3 length: 15 residues.

This clone was picked up a small number of times. This chain connects TRBV5-1 to TRBJ1-2; D call uncertain. CDR1 is SGHRS, CDR2 YFSETQ, per germline. The length of the CDR3 is 14 residues. With 5 bases removed from V and 4 bases from J, the gap between germline ends came to 15 bases. Here the CDR3 reads CASRGEGPGYGYTF. In nucleotides, the CDR3 is TGCGCCAGCAGGGGTGAGGGCCCTGGCTATGGCTACACCTTC.

This sequence joins TRBV9 and TRBJ1-2; D remains unclear. CDR1 is SGDLS, CDR2 YYNGEE, per germline. There are 13 residues in the CDR3. The ends were cut back, 0 bases at V and 8 bases at J, with 11 bases in the middle. CDR3: CASSVGHPEGYTF. CDR3 DNA: TGTGCCAGCAGCGTAGGCCACCCCGAGGGCTACACCTTC.

This rearrangement joins TRBV9 to TRBJ2-5; 7 positions agree with TRBD1. This CDR3 comprises 16 residues. The V segment lost 0 bases and the J segment 6 bases; nucleotides outside the gene matches: 11. Germline-derived CDR1 and CDR2 are SGDLS and YYNGEE. CDR3 protein: CASSVAGTVGFQTQYF. The CDR3 nucleotides read TGTGCCAGCAGCGTAGCGGGGACAGTTGGGTTTCAGACCCAGTACTTC.

The chain joins TRBV15 to TRBJ2-1, with D perhaps matching TRBD2 (6 bases). Germline V gene data show CDR1 as LNHNV and CDR2 as YYDKDF (reference sequence). This CDR3 is 15 amino acids long. The V and J ends lost 0 bases and 3 bases respectively, with 9 bases between them. The CDR3 coding sequence is TGTGCCACCAGCAGAGATCGCGGGGACTACAATGAGCAGTTCTTC. This sequence encodes CATSRDRGDYNEQFF.

This clone was detected only a few times. The chain has TRBV30 and TRBJ1-6; no clear D gene. This CDR3 comprises 14 residues. With 2 bases removed from V and 7 bases from J, the gap between germline ends came to 12 bases. Germline CDR1 reads GTSNPN; CDR2 reads SVGIG (reference sequence). CDR3 coding DNA: TGTGCCTGGAGTAGCGGCCGGGAGAATTCACCCCTCCACTTT. Its translation: CAWSSGRENSPLHF. The variable domain in full, completed from reference TRBV30 and TRBJ1-6, reads SQTIHQWPATLVQPVGSPLSLECTVEGTSNPNLYWYRQAAGRGLQLLFYSVGIGQISSEVPQNLSASRPQDRQFILSSKKLLLSDSGFYLCAWSSGRENSPLHFGNGTRLTVT.

This clone was observed many times. The rearrangement joins TRBV11-3 to TRBJ2-1, with D tentatively TRBD2 (5 bases). CDR3 length: 13 residues. Germline-derived CDR1 and CDR2 are SGHNT and YENEEA. Trimming stripped 5 bases from V and 5 bases from J, with 10 bases between. The CDR3 loop is CASSRERDNEQFF. For the CDR3, the DNA is TGTGCCAGCAGCCGGGAACGGGACAATGAGCAGTTCTTC.

This chain joins TRBV2 and TRBJ1-2; no definite D call. The CDR3 consists of 12 residues. Trimming removed 0 bases at V and 7 bases at J, with 6 bases between. From germline, CDR1 is SNHLY and CDR2 FYNNEI. The CDR3 sequence: CASSEAPGGYTF. In DNA form, the CDR3 reads TGTGCCAGCAGTGAAGCACCAGGTGGCTACACCTTC.

The chain recombines TRBV6-1 with TRBJ1-3; D gene unclear. Germline CDR1 MNHNS, CDR2 SASEGT. The CDR3 length is 14 residues. V lost 7 bases and J 0 bases, leaving 10 bases between the germline ends. The CDR3 is CASKFESSGNTIYF. CDR3 coding DNA: TGTGCCAGCAAGTTCGAGAGCTCTGGAAACACCATATATTTT.

The V call is TRBV6-1, the J call TRBJ2-1, with TRBD1 matching over 8 bases. Trimming took 5 bases from V and 4 from J; bases not matched to a gene: 7. Germline V CDR1 and CDR2: MNHNS, SASEGT. The CDR3 length is 15 residues. The CDR3 region has the DNA TGTGCCAGCAGTCCTCGGACAGGGAGTTACAATGAGCAGTTCTTC. Its translation is CASSPRTGSYNEQFF.